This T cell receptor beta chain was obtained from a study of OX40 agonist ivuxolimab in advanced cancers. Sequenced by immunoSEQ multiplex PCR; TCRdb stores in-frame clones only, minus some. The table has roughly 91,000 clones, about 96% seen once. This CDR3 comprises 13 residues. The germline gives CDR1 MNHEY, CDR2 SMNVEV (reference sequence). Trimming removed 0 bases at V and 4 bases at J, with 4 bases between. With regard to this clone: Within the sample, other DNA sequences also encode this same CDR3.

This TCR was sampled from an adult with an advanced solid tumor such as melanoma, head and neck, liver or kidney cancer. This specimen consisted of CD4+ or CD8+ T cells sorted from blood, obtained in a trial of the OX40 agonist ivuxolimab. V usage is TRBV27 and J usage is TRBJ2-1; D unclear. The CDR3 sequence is CASSLSRYNEQFF. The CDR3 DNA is TGTGCCAGCAGTTTATCTAGGTACAATGAGCAGTTCTTC.